These 2 T cell receptor beta chains originate from one sample sequenced in a study of blood T cell repertoires in COVID-19. Produced via immunoSEQ multiplex PCR; TCRdb's table is partial and in-frame only. The sample contains 250,000 to 300,000 clones, approximately 91% of which appear only once. The sample taken for sequencing was PBMCs or T cells enriched from blood (not recorded which). Receptor source: a woman aged 40 to 49 with acute COVID-19.

The CDR3 spells CASSLSDRAKNIQYF. The DNA for the CDR3 is TGTGCCAGCAGTTTGTCCGACAGGGCCAAAAACATTCAGTACTTC. V gene TRBV27 combines with J gene TRBJ2-4, with D possibly TRBD1 on 6 matching bases. Trimming removed 3 bases at V and 1 base at J, with 10 bases between. The CDR3 runs 15 residues. The germline gives CDR1 MNHEY, CDR2 SMNVEV (reference sequence).

V and J are TRBV27 and TRBJ1-4; TRBD1 might be the D (6 bases). CDR1 and CDR2 (germline): MNHEY, SMNVEV (reference sequence). V dropped 4 bases and J dropped 4 bases, with 13 bases sitting between them. The CDR3 is 15 amino acids. DNA for the CDR3: TGTGCCAGCAGTTCCCAGGGGTTGGGTAATGAAAAACTGTTTTTT. Its translation is CASSSQGLGNEKLFF.